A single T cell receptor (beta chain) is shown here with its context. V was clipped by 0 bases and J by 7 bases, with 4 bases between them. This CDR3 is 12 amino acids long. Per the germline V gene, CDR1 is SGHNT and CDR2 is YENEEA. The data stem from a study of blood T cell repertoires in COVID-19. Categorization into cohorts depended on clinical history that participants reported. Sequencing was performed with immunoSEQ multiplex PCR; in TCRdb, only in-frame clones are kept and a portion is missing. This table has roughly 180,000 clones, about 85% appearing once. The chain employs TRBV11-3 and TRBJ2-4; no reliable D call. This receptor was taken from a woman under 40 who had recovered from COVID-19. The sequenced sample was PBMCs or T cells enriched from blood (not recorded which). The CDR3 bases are TGTGCCAGCAGCTTAGATCCGAACATTCAGTACTTC. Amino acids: CASSLDPNIQYF.